This T cell receptor (beta chain) was recorded in a study of identifying expanded T cells in peripheral blood. General study results and limits: Differentially abundant clones: approximately 1.3 between replicates, about 16 at around 15 days, 19 to 20 at four.

The data were produced by immunoSEQ multiplex PCR, yet TCRdb's version contains in-frame clones alone and is incomplete. The data contain 60,000 to 80,000 clones, 85% to 90% of them singletons. Germline lookup yields CDR1 KGHSH and CDR2 LQKENI. V was pared by 2 bases and J by 3 bases, with 11 bases between. The CDR3 is 14 amino acids. No infections or other immune events were documented during collection. With respect to this clone: Antigen: not known.

Sequencing was done on a sample of blood. This chain uses TRBV18 with TRBJ2-7; D might be TRBD2 (5 bases). This clonotype was obtained from a person aged 18 to 69 in good health. CDR3 region: CASSPDSGNYEQYF. CDR3 DNA sequence: TGTGCCAGCTCACCAGATTCCGGGAACTACGAGCAGTACTTC.